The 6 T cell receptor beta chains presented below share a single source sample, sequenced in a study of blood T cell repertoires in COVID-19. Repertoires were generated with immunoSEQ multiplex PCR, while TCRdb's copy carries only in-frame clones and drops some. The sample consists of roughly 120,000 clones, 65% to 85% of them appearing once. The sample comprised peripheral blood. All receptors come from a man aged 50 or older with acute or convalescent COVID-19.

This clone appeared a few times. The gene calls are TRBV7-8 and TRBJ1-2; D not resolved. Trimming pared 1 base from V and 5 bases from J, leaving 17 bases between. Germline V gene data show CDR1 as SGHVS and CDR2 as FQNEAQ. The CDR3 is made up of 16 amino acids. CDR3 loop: CASSLVAGEFSYGYTF. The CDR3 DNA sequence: TGTGCCAGCAGCTTAGTAGCTGGGGAGTTCAGTTATGGCTACACCTTC.

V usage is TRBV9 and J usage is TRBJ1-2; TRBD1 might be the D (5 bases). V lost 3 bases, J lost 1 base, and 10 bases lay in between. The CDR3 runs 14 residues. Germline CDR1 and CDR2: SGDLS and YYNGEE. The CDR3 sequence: CASSADILNYGYTF. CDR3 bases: TGTGCCAGCAGCGCGGACATCCTTAACTATGGCTACACCTTC.

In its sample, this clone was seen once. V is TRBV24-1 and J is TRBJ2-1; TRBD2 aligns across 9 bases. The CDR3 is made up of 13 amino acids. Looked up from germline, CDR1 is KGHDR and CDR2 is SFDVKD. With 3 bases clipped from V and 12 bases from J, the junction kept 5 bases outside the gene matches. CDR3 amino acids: CATSDPGTSSQFF. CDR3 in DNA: TGTGCCACCAGTGATCCTGGGACTAGCTCGCAGTTCTTC.

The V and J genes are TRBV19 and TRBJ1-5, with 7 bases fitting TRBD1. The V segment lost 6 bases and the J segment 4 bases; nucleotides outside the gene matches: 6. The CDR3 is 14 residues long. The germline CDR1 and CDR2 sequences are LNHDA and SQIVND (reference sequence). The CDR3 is CASSWTGGNQPQHF. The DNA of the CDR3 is TGTGCCAGTAGCTGGACAGGTGGGAATCAGCCCCAGCATTTT. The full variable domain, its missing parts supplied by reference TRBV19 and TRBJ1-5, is DGGITQSPKYLFRKEGQNVTLSCEQNLNHDAMYWYRQDPGQGLRLIYYSQIVNDFQKGDIAEGYSVSREKKESFPLTVTSAQKNPTAFYLCASSWTGGNQPQHFGDGTRLSIL.

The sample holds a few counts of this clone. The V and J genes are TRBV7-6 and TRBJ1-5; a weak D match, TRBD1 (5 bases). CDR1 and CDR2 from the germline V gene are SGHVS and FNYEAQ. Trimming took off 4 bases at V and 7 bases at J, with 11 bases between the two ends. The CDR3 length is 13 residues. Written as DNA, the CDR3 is TGTGCCAGCAGCTATCAGGGTGGCCAGCCCCAGCATTTT. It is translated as CASSYQGGQPQHF.

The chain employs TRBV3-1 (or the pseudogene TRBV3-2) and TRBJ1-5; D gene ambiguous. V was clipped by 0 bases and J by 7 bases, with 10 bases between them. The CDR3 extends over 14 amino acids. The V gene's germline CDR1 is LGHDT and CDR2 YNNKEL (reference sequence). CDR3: CASSQDSGGQPQHF. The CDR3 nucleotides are TGTGCCAGCAGCCAAGATTCAGGCGGGCAGCCCCAGCATTTT.